The rows below give T cell receptor beta chains drawn from one sample of a study of human T cells and chemical hapten exposure. TCRdb itself ran the RACE reads through MiXCR, one entry per CDR3 protein. The sample lists about 180,000 distinct CDR3 sequences, around 30% occurring once. The sequenced sample was whole blood, obtained in connection with sensitization to the hapten diphenylcyclopropenone (DPC). The receptors originated from a woman aged 25 to 45 with alopecia areata. Some clones in this sample may be carry-over from other donors' samples. Both conserved end residues are trimmed from each CDR3. A D gene is named only where the DNA matches it firmly.

>TRBJ2-3|TRBV11-2|TRBD1
ASTTGADTQY
>TRBJ2-7|TRBV6-2/TRBV6-3|.
ATDDTSYEQY
>TRBJ2-4|TRBV28|TRBD1
ASSRRQGKIIQY
>TRBJ1-1|TRBV7-2|.
ASSLAGRAEAF
>TRBJ2-1|TRBV20-1|.
SARGPVREF
>TRBJ1-2|TRBV20-1|.
SAGIGDGYT
>TRBJ1-3|TRBV7-3|.
ASSLMGHSGNTIY
>TRBJ2-7|TRBV5-1|TRBD1
ASRVGQAGTYEQY
>TRBJ2-7|TRBV4-3|.
ASSQGLVTEQY
>TRBJ1-1|TRBV7-3|.
ASSALYRGDCTEAF
>TRBJ2-3|TRBV28|TRBD1
ASRDRSTDTQY
>TRBJ2-5|TRBV10-3|TRBD2
AISESETSGPTQY
>TRBJ2-5|TRBV12-3/TRBV12-4|TRBD2
ASSLGGGVKETQY
>TRBJ2-3|TRBV12-3/TRBV12-4|.
ASSSVGHTDTQY
>TRBJ2-2|TRBV6-5|.
ASSVSGASNTGELF
>TRBJ1-1|TRBV6-2/TRBV6-3|TRBD1
ASRPSDRPEVAF
>TRBJ1-5|TRBV29-1|.
SVEYRDRNQPQH
>TRBJ1-1|TRBV28|TRBD1
ASSLQPGTGADTEAF
>TRBJ1-1|TRBV18|.
ASSQTVNTEAF
>TRBJ2-6|TRBV10-3|.
AISPNTAPAGANVLT
>TRBJ2-7|TRBV4-3|TRBD1
ASSQARGPSSYEQY
>TRBJ2-7|TRBV7-9|.
ASSLGGKSEQY
>TRBJ1-1|TRBV10-3|.
AISDRGDVTEAF
>TRBJ2-3|TRBV7-6|TRBD1
ASSLTGGNTQY
>TRBJ2-7|TRBV6-6|TRBD1
ASSERQGPYEQY
>TRBJ2-2|TRBV9|TRBD2
ASSVGLAGFPGELF
>TRBJ1-3|TRBV18|.
ASSPQRTTGNTIY
>TRBJ1-2|TRBV28|.
ASSPPAGNYGYT
>TRBJ2-3|TRBV5-1|TRBD1
ASSFGDRDTDTQY
>TRBJ1-2|TRBV28|TRBD1
ASSLSGTGVNGYT
>TRBJ1-1|TRBV28|.
ASRPTSNTEAF
>TRBJ2-2|TRBV28|.
ASSSPLPAAGELF
>TRBJ2-5|TRBV29-1|.
SVDRESGTQY
>TRBJ1-5|TRBV30|.
AWSVGGPRH
>TRBJ2-2|TRBV9|.
ASSARRGRRGTGELF
>TRBJ2-7|TRBV11-1|.
ASSFLHGGGYEQY
>TRBJ2-1|TRBV6-5|TRBD1
ASSTGGIGEQF
>TRBJ2-1|TRBV5-1|.
ATSWEYPYNEQF
>TRBJ1-1|TRBV3-1|.
ASSQEGGPNTEAF
>TRBJ2-7|TRBV6-2/TRBV6-3|.
ASVRRGEGGPYEQY
>TRBJ1-2|TRBV14|.
ASSQDTPQAHYGYT
>TRBJ1-5|TRBV4-3|.
ASSQDPPGINQPQH
>TRBJ2-7|TRBV20-1|TRBD2
SATDIRLAGVYEQY
>TRBJ2-7|TRBV20-1|TRBD2
SASAAGGPYEQY
>TRBJ2-3|TRBV5-5|TRBD1
ASSLEGQGATDTQY
>TRBJ1-6|TRBV5-1|TRBD1
ASSSGTGSSPLH
>TRBJ1-1|TRBV27|.
ASSYGFRGEAF
>TRBJ1-1|TRBV28|TRBD1
ASRGQGGLGGTEAF
>TRBJ1-4|TRBV7-9|.
ASSSSSLQGTNEKLF
>TRBJ1-1|TRBV29-1|.
SVAVFTDTEAF
>TRBJ1-2|TRBV7-9|.
ASSLALRDGYT
>TRBJ2-7|TRBV20-1|.
SAYKGTERGQY
>TRBJ1-1|TRBV28|.
ASSLQVMNTEAF
>TRBJ2-3|TRBV2|.
ASKVAASTDTQY